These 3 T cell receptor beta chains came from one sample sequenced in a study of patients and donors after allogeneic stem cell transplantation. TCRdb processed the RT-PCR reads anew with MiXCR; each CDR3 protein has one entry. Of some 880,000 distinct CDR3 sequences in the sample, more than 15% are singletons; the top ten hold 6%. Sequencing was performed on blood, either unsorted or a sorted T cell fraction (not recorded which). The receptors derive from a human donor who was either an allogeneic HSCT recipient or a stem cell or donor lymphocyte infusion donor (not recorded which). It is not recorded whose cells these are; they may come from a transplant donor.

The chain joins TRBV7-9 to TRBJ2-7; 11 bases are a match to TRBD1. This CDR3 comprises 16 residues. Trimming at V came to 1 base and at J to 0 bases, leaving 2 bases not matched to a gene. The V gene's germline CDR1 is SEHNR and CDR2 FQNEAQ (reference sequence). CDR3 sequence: CASSLGGTGGSYEQYF. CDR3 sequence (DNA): TGTGCCAGCAGCTTAGGAGGGACAGGGGGCTCCTACGAGCAGTACTTC.

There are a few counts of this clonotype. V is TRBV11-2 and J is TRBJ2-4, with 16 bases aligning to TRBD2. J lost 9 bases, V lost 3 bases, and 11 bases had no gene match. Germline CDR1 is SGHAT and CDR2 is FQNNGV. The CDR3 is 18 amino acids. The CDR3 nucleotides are TGTGCCAGCAGCTTTTTGGGACTAGCGGGAGGGCCTCTTGTCATTCAGTACTTC. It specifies CASSFLGLAGGPLVIQYF.

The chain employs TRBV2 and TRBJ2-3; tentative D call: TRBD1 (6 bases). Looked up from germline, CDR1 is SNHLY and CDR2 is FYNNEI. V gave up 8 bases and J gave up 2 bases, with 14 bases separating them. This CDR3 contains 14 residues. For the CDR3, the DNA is TGTGCCAGCCGACTCCGGGACAACACAGATACGCAGTATTTT. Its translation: CASRLRDNTDTQYF.